One and the same sample provided the 17 T cell receptor beta chains below, sequenced in a study of T-cell memory formation after mild COVID-19. TCRdb reprocessed the 5' RACE reads with MiXCR, giving one entry per CDR3 protein. The sample holds a few hundred thousand distinct CDR3 sequences, around a sixth seen once. Sequencing was performed on PBMCs or a T cell subset sorted from them (not recorded which). The receptors originated from a man younger than 30 who had mild COVID-19 (a few samples of this study predate the infection). Cell type and time point are not known.

The V and J genes are TRBV7-9 and TRBJ1-3, with TRBD1 as a possible D gene (6 bases). This CDR3 spans 15 amino acids. Trimming took off 5 bases at V and 4 bases at J, with 15 bases between the two ends. The germline V gene encodes CDR1 SEHNR and CDR2 FQNEAQ (reference sequence). CDR3 sequence: CASSIGGAQGNTIYF. CDR3 nucleotide sequence: TGTGCCAGCAGCATCGGGGGGGCGCAAGGAAACACCATATATTTT.

In regard to this clonotype: This could be a read error, since a much larger clone is one nucleotide away. This chain joins TRBV2 and TRBJ1-1; TRBD1 is a possible D gene (5 bases). Deletions cut 8 bases from V and 2 bases from J, with 6 bases between. The CDR3 is 11 residues long. Per germline, CDR1 SNHLY and CDR2 FYNNEI. The CDR3 loop reads CASGDNTEAFF. DNA for the CDR3: TGTGCCAGCGGGGACAACACTGAAGCTTTCTTT.

In this sample, this clonotype turned up a few times. This CDR3 reads CASSQEWRMNTGELFF. CDR3 bases: TGTGCCAGCAGCCAAGAATGGCGGATGAACACCGGGGAGCTGTTTTTT. V gene TRBV3-1 combines with J gene TRBJ2-2; no firm D call. The CDR3 is 16 amino acids. In germline, CDR1 is LGHDT, CDR2 YNNKEL (reference sequence). V lost 0 bases to trimming and J lost 1 base, with 9 bases between them.

This chain links TRBV7-2 with TRBJ2-1; 9 bases are a match to TRBD2. CDR1 SGHTA and CDR2 FQGNSA come from the germline V gene. Germline trimming cut 6 bases from V and 7 bases from J; bases unmatched to any gene: 13. The CDR3 totals 16 residues. CDR3 loop: CASSSPPGLAKNEQFF. CDR3 in DNA: TGTGCCAGCAGTTCCCCCCCGGGACTAGCCAAAAATGAGCAGTTCTTC. Supplemented by reference TRBV7-2 and TRBJ2-1, the full variable domain reads GAGVSQSPSNKVTEKGKDVELRCDPISGHTALYWYRQSLGQGLEFLIYFQGNSAPDKSGLPSDRFSAERTGGSVSTLTIQRTQQEDSAVYLCASSSPPGLAKNEQFFGPGTRLTVL.

This clonotype occurred a few times. The rearrangement uses TRBV6-6 and TRBJ1-5; the D gene is possibly TRBD1 (5 bases). There are 14 residues in the CDR3. Germline V gene lookup returns CDR1 MNHNY and CDR2 SVGAGI (reference sequence). V lost 0 bases, J lost 7 bases, and 10 bases lay in between. CDR3 sequence: CASSYSFGGQPQHF. The CDR3 coding sequence is TGTGCCAGCAGTTACTCCTTCGGGGGGCAGCCCCAGCATTTT.

This clonotype occurred a few times. CDR3 nucleotides: TGCAGTGCTACGTCACTCGATTCCCAAGAGACCCAGTACTTC. Residues: CSATSLDSQETQYF. The chain employs TRBV20-1 and TRBJ2-5, with D unresolved. The CDR3 length is 14 residues. Trimming took off 4 bases at V and 1 base at J, with 13 bases between the two ends. Germline V CDR1 and CDR2: DFQATT, SNEGSKA (reference sequence).

This clonotype was detected many times. The chain employs TRBV25-1 and TRBJ1-4; 9 bases align to TRBD1. The CDR3 has 14 residues. The germline gives CDR1 MGHDK, CDR2 SYGVNS. Trimming took 4 bases from V and 7 from J; bases not matched to a gene: 4. This CDR3 reads CASSGDREVEKLFF. DNA for the CDR3: TGTGCCAGCAGTGGGGACAGGGAGGTTGAAAAACTGTTTTTT. The whole variable domain, remainder taken from reference TRBV25-1 and TRBJ1-4, is EADIYQTPRYLVIGTGKKITLECSQTMGHDKMYWYQQDPGMELHLIHYSYGVNSTEKGDLSSESTVSRIRTEHFPLTLESARPSHTSQYLCASSGDREVEKLFFGSGTQLSVL.

The V and J genes are TRBV5-1 and TRBJ2-3, with D possibly being TRBD2 (6 bases). The CDR3 sequence is 16 residues long. V lost 0 bases and J 2 bases, leaving 13 bases between the germline ends. CDR1 and CDR2 from the germline V gene are SGHRS and YFSETQ. As DNA, the CDR3 is TGCGCCAGCAGCTTGGCGGGCGGGACCAACACAGATACGCAGTATTTT. Protein: CASSLAGGTNTDTQYF.

The sample holds many counts of this clonotype. The J gene is TRBJ2-7, the V gene TRBV9, with a possible D match to TRBD1 (6 bases). Germline V gene sequence: CDR1 SGDLS, CDR2 YYNGEE. This CDR3 has 15 residues. The V and J ends lost 4 bases and 2 bases respectively, with 16 bases between them. The CDR3 region has the DNA TGTGCCAGCAGCCCCGGGGCAGGGGCCACCTACGAGCAGTACGTC. This gives the protein CASSPGAGATYEQYV.

A few counts support this clonotype. V gene TRBV18 combines with J gene TRBJ2-5, with 12 bases identical to TRBD1. The CDR3 sequence is 16 residues long. CDR1 KGHSH and CDR2 LQKENI come from the germline V gene. The V segment lost 3 bases and the J segment 5 bases; nucleotides outside the gene matches: 7. The CDR3 bases are TGTGCCAGCTCACCGACGGGACAGGGGGCGCGCGAGACCCAGTACTTC. It codes for CASSPTGQGARETQYF.

In nucleotides, the CDR3 is TGTGCCAGCAGCCAGTGGACAGATGGAAACACCATATATTTT. Residues: CASSQWTDGNTIYF. The chain uses TRBV3-1 and TRBJ1-3; perhaps TRBD1 as D (6 bases). In germline, CDR1 is LGHDT, CDR2 YNNKEL (reference sequence). The CDR3 extends over 14 amino acids. V was clipped by 3 bases and J by 3 bases, with 9 bases between them.

The chain carries TRBV7-8 and TRBJ2-5; a possible D gene is TRBD2 (6 bases). The CDR3 runs to 14 residues. V was pared by 1 base and J by 6 bases, with 12 bases between. The germline V gene has CDR1 SGHVS and CDR2 FQNEAQ. The CDR3 loop is CASSLVTGVKTQYF. DNA of the CDR3: TGTGCCAGCAGCTTAGTGACGGGGGTAAAGACCCAGTACTTC.

This sequence joins TRBV4-1 and TRBJ1-2; 7 nucleotides match TRBD1. The V and J ends lost 0 bases and 0 bases, in that order; junction bases with no gene match: 7. Germline CDR1 MGHRA, CDR2 YSYEKL. The CDR3 contains 17 residues. CDR3 protein: CASSQDRDSEANYGYTF. The CDR3 DNA reads TGCGCCAGCAGCCAAGATCGGGACAGCGAAGCTAACTATGGCTACACCTTC.

The gene calls are TRBV27 and TRBJ2-2; 7 nucleotides agree with TRBD2. V dropped 2 bases and J dropped 5; count of bases not matched to a gene: 11. The CDR3 is 17 amino acids. Looked up from germline, CDR1 is MNHEY and CDR2 is SMNVEV (reference sequence). The CDR3 region has the DNA TGTGCCAGCAGTTTAATTTCTGGGAGGGAGCGAACCGGGGAGCTGTTTTTT. It encodes CASSLISGRERTGELFF.

A few counts support this clonotype. The chain carries TRBV7-2 and TRBJ2-3, with 13 bases identical to TRBD2. Germline CDR1 SGHTA, CDR2 FQGNSA. V dropped 0 bases and J dropped 6; count of bases not matched to a gene: 3. The CDR3 consists of 16 residues. Here the CDR3 reads CASSLAPTSGGDTQYF. CDR3 nucleotides: TGTGCCAGCAGCTTAGCTCCGACTAGCGGGGGGGATACGCAGTATTTT.

This clonotype came up many times. The V gene is TRBV12-3 or TRBV12-4, the J gene TRBJ2-1; 7 nucleotides agree with TRBD1. Trimming at V came to 5 bases and at J to 9 bases, leaving 7 bases not matched to a gene. This CDR3 region has 13 residues. CDR3 loop: CASSPRQGFEQFF. The DNA of the CDR3 is TGTGCCAGCAGTCCCCGACAGGGATTTGAGCAGTTCTTC.

This chain connects TRBV12-3 or TRBV12-4 to TRBJ2-3, with 7 bases aligning to TRBD2. There are 17 residues in the CDR3. Trimming at V came to 7 bases and at J to 5 bases, leaving 18 bases not matched to a gene. DNA of the CDR3: TGTGCCAGCAAGCATGGGAGCGGGGACCTTCGCGTAGATACGCAGTATTTT. Amino acid sequence: CASKHGSGDLRVDTQYF.